This T cell receptor (beta chain) came from a study of T cells in Graves' hyperthyroidism and ophthalmopathy. Study context: At initial diagnosis, before any treatment had begun, peripheral blood was obtained.

Whole-study findings and limits: Before onset, by a median of approximately 5.9 months, the model predicted ophthalmopathy.

This clonotype was seen repeatedly, ten times or more. Its antigen remains unknown. The source material, RNA transcripts, was used to amplify TCR beta CDR3 regions. The TCR CDR3 first-round RT-PCR relied on the HTBI primer set. TCRdb re-called the multiplex PCR reads through MiXCR, storing one row per CDR3 protein. The data hold about 360,000 distinct CDR3 sequences, with 13% observed a single time. Trimming removed 3 bases from V and 10 bases from J, with 13 bases in between. Per germline, CDR1 KGHSH and CDR2 LQKENI. This CDR3 is 13 amino acids long. The sequencing input was blood. This clonotype originated in a woman between 18 and 30 years old with Graves' hyperthyroidism. This rearrangement joins TRBV18 to TRBJ2-1; D gene unclear. In DNA form, the CDR3 reads TGTGCCAGCTCACCCGACGTGGTCGGGGAGCAGTTCTTC. Amino acid sequence: CASSPDVVGEQFF.